This T cell receptor (beta chain) stems from a study of patients and donors after allogeneic stem cell transplantation. This clonotype has only a few counts. The CDR3 spans 16 residues. CDR1 is DFQATT, CDR2 SNEGSKA, per germline (reference sequence). Trimming cost V 6 bases and J 1 base; bases outside gene matches: 12. MiXCR, applied by TCRdb to the RT-PCR reads, yields one record per CDR3 protein. The sample yields about 150,000 distinct CDR3 sequences, about a third seen once. The rearrangement links TRBV20-1 to TRBJ1-3, with TRBD1 matching 7 bases. The sample taken for sequencing was blood, either unsorted or a sorted T cell fraction (not recorded which). This receptor was obtained from a human donor who was either an allogeneic HSCT recipient or a stem cell or donor lymphocyte infusion donor (not recorded which). It is not recorded whose cells these are; they may come from a transplant donor. CDR3 protein: CSAKIPGQLSGNTIYF. In DNA form, the CDR3 reads TGCAGTGCCAAGATTCCGGGACAGCTTTCTGGAAACACCATATATTTT.